This T cell receptor beta chain was observed in a study of blood T cell repertoires in COVID-19. Germline CDR1 and CDR2: MDHEN and SYDVKM. The CDR3 extends over 16 amino acids. J gave up 4 bases and V 6 bases, and 8 bases lay outside the gene matches. Sequencing used immunoSEQ multiplex PCR; TCRdb keeps in-frame clones, though not all of them. The data hold over 85,000 clones, with roughly 79% observed a single time. The rearrangement joins TRBV28 to TRBJ2-5, with 13 bases lining up with TRBD2. The sequence was obtained from a woman of 80 years or more with active or convalescent COVID-19. Sequenced: peripheral blood. The CDR3 protein is CASRPGLAGEGETQYF. The CDR3 bases are TGTGCCAGCAGACCCGGACTAGCGGGAGAGGGAGAGACCCAGTACTTC.